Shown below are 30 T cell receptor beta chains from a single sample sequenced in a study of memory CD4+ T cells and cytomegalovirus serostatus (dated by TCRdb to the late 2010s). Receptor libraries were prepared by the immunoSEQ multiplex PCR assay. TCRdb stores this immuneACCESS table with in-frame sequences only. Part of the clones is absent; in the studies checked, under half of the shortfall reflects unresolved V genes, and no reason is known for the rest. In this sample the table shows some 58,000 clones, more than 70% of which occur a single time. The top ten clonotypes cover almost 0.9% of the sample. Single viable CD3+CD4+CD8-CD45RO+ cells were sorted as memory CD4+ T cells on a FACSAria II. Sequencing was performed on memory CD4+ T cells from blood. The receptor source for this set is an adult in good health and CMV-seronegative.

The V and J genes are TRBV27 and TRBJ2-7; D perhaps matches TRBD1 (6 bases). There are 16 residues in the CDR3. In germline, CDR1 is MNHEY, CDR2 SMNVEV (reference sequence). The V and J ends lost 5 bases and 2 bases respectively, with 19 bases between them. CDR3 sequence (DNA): TGTGCCAGCAGTCAAAACCTCTTGACAGGAGCCTACGAGCAGTACTTC. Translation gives CASSQNLLTGAYEQYF.

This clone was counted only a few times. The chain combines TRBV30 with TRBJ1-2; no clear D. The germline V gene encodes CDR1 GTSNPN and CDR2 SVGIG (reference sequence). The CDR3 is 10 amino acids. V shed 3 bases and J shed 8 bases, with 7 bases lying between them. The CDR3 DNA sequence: TGTGCCTGGAGGAGAGGAGGCTACACCTTC. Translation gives CAWRRGGYTF.

The CDR3 is CASSKGQGDVETQYF. CDR3 DNA: TGCGCCAGCAGCAAGGGACAGGGGGACGTAGAGACCCAGTACTTC. V is TRBV4-1 and J is TRBJ2-5; TRBD1 agrees at 11 bases. After removal of 5 bases from V and 4 bases from J, the junction contained 6 bases not matched to a gene. Germline CDR1 MGHRA, CDR2 YSYEKL. This CDR3 is built from 15 residues.

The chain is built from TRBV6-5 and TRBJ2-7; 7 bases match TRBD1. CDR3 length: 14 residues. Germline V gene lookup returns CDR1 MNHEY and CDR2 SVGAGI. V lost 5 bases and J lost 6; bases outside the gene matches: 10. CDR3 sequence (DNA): TGTGCCAGCAGTACCAATAACAGGGGCGGCGAGCAGTACTTC. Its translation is CASSTNNRGGEQYF.

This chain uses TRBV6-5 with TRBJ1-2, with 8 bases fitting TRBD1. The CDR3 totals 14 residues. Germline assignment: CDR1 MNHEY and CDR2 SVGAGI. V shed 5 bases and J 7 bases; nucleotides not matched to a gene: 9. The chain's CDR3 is CASSRRTGSSGYTF. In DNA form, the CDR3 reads TGTGCCAGCAGTAGGCGGACAGGGTCGAGTGGCTACACCTTC.

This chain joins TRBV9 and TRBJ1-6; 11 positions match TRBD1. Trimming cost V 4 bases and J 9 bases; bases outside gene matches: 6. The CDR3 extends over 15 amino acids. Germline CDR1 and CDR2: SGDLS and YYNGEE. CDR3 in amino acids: CASSPRTGGSSPLHF. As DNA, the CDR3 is TGTGCCAGCAGCCCCAGGACAGGGGGCAGTTCACCCCTCCACTTT.

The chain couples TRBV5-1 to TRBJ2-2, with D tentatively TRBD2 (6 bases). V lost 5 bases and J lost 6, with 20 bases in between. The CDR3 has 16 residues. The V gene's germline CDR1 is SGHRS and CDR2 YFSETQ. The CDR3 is CASRDPGGGSAGELFF. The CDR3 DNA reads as TGCGCCAGCAGGGACCCGGGTGGAGGGAGCGCCGGGGAGCTGTTTTTT.

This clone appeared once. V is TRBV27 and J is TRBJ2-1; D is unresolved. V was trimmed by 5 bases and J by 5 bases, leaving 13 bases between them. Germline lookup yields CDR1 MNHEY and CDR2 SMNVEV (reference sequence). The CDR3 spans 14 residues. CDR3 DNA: TGTGCCAGCAGTCTTAGCTACCCGGACAATGAGCAGTTCTTC. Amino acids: CASSLSYPDNEQFF.

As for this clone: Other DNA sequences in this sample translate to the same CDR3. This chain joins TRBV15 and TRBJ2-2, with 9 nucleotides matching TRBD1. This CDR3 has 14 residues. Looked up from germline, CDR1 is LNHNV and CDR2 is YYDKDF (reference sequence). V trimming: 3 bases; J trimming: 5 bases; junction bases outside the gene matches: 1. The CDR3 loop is CATSRDRGTGELFF. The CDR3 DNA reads TGTGCCACCAGCAGGGACAGGGGAACCGGGGAGCTGTTTTTT.

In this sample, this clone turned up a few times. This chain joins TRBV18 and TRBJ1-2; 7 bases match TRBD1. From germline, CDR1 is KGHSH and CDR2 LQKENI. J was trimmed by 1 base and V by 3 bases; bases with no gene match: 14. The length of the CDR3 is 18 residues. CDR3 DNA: TGTGCCAGCTCACCTCAGCCCCGACAGGGCGCGGGTAACTATGGCTACACCTTC. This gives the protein CASSPQPRQGAGNYGYTF.

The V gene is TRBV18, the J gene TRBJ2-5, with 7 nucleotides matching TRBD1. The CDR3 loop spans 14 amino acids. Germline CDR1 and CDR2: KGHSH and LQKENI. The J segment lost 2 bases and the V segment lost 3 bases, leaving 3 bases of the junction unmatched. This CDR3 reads CASSPGTDQETQYF. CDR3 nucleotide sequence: TGTGCCAGCTCACCCGGGACAGATCAAGAGACCCAGTACTTC.

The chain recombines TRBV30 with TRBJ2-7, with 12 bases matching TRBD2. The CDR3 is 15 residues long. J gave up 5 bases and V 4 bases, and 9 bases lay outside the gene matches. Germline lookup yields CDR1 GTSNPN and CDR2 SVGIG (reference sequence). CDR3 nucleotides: TGTGCCTGGACTCGAAAGACTAGCGGGAGCCACGAGCAGTACTTC. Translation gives CAWTRKTSGSHEQYF.

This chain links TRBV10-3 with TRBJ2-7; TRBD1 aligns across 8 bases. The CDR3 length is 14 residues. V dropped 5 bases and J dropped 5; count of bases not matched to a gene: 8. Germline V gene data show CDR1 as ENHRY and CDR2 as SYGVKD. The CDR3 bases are TGTGCCATCAGTAACCCAGGGGGCTCGGACGAGCAGTACTTC. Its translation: CAISNPGGSDEQYF.

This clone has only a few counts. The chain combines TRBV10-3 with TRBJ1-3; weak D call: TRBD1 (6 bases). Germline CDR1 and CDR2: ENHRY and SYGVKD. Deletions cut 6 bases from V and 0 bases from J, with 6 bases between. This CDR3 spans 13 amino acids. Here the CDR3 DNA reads TGTGCCATCAGGGACAGCTCTGGAAACACCATATATTTT. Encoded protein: CAIRDSSGNTIYF.

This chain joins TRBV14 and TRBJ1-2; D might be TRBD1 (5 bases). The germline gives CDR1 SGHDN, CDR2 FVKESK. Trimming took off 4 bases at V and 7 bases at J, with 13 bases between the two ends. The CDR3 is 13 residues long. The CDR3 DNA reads TGTGCCAGCAGCCTTCTGGACATCGGTGGCTACACCTTC. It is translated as CASSLLDIGGYTF.

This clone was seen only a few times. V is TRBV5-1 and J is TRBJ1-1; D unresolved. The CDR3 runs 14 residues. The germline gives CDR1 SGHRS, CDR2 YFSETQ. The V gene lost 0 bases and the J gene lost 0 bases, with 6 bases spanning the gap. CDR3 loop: CASSLEVLNTEAFF. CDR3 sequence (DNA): TGCGCCAGCAGCTTGGAGGTATTGAACACTGAAGCTTTCTTT.

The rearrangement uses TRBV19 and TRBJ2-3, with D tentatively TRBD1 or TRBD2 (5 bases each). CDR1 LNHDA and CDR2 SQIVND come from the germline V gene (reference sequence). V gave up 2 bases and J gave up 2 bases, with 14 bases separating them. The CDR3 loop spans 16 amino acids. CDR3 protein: CASSIRWGISTDTQYF. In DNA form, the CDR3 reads TGTGCCAGTAGTATAAGGTGGGGGATCTCCACAGATACGCAGTATTTT.

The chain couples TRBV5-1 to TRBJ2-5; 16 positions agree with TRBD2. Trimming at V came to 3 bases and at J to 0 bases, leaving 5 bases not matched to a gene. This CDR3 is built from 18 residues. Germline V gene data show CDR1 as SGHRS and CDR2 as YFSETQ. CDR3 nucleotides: TGCGCCAGCAGCTCCGGGACTAGCGGGGGGGCGAACCAAGAGACCCAGTACTTC. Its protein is CASSSGTSGGANQETQYF.

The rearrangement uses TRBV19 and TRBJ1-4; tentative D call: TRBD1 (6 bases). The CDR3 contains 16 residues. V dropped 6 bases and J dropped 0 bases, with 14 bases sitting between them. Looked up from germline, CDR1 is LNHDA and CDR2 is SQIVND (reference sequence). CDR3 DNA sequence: TGTGCCAGTAGAAGACAGAGGGGGGCAACTAATGAAAAACTGTTTTTT. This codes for CASRRQRGATNEKLFF.

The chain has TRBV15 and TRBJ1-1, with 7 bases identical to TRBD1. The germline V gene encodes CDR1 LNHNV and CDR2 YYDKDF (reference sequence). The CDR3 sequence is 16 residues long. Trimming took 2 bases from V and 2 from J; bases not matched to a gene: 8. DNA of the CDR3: TGTGCCACCAGCAGACCAGACAGGGATCGAAACACTGAAGCTTTCTTT. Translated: CATSRPDRDRNTEAFF.

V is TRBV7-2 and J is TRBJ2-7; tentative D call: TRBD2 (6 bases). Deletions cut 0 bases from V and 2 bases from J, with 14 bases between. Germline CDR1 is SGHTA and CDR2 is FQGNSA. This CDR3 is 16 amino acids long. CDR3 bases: TGTGCCAGCAGCTTAGCCCCTGGAGGGAGCGCCTACGAGCAGTACTTC. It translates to CASSLAPGGSAYEQYF.

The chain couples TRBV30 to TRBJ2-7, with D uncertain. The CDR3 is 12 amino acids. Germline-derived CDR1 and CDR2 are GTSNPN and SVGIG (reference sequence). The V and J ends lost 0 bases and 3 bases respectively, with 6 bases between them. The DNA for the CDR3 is TGTGCCTGGAGTGTAAGCTACTACGAGCAGTACTTC. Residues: CAWSVSYYEQYF.

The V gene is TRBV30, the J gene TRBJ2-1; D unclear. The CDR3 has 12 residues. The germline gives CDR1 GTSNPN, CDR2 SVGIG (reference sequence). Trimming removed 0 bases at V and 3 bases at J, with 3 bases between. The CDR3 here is CAWSVGYNEQFF. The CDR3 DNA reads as TGTGCCTGGAGTGTGGGCTACAATGAGCAGTTCTTC.

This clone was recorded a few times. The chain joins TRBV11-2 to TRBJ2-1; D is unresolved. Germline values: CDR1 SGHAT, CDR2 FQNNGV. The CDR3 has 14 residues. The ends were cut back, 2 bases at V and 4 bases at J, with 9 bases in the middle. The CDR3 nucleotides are TGTGCCAGCAGCTTATCTCGGGCTTACAATGAGCAGTTCTTC. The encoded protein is CASSLSRAYNEQFF. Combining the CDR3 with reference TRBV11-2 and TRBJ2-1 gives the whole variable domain EAGVAQSPRYKIIEKRQSVAFWCNPISGHATLYWYQQILGQGPKLLIQFQNNGVVDDSQLPKDRFSAERLKGVDSTLKIQPAKLEDSAVYLCASSLSRAYNEQFFGPGTRLTVL.

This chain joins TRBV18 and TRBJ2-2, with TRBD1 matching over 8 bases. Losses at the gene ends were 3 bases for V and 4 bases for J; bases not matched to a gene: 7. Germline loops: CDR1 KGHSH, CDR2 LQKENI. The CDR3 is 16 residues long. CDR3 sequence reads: CASSPAGTGGTGELFF. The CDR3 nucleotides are TGTGCCAGCTCACCGGCCGGGACAGGAGGCACCGGGGAGCTGTTTTTT.

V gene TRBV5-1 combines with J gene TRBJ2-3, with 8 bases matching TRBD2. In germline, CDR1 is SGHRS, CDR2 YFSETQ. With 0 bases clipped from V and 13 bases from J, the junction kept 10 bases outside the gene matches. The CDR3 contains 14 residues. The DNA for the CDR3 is TGCGCCAGCAGCTTGGGGGCGGGGGGCCTCCCAAAGTATTTT. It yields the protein CASSLGAGGLPKYF.

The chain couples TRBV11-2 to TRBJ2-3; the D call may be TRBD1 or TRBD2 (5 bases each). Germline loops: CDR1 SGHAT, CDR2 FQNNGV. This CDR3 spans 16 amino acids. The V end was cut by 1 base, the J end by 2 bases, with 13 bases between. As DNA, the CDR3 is TGTGCCAGCAGCTTAGGCGCGTTGGGGGACACAGATACGCAGTATTTT. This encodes CASSLGALGDTDTQYF.

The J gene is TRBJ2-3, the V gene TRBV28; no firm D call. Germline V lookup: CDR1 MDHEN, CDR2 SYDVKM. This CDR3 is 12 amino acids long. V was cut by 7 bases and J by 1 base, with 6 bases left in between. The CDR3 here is CASTKGTDTQYF. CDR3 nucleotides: TGTGCCAGCACGAAGGGCACAGATACGCAGTATTTT.

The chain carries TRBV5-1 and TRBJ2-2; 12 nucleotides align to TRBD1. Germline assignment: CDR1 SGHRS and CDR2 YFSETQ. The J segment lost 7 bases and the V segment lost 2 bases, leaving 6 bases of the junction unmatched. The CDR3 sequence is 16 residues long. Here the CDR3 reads CASSLPGQGAFGELFF. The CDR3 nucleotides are TGCGCCAGCAGCTTACCGGGACAGGGGGCTTTCGGGGAGCTGTTTTTT.

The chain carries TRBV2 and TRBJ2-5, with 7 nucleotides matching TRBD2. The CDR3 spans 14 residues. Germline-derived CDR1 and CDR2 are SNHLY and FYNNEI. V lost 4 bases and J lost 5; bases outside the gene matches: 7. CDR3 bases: TGTGCCAGCAGTGGGGACCGGGGGGTCGAGACCCAGTACTTC. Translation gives CASSGDRGVETQYF.